This T cell receptor beta chain was identified in a study of blood T cell repertoires in COVID-19 (dated by TCRdb to about 2020). Background on the whole study: Samples covering the acute and convalescent phases of COVID-19 were provided by collaborators in the United States, Italy and Spain. The prospective study material was composed of cDNA or gDNA derived from T cells, B-cell-depleted T cells, or PBMCs. Deeply sampled blood TCRbeta repertoires from subjects exposed to, actively infected with, or recovered from COVID-19 were included in the dataset. The repertoires were released in a freely available public database meant as a resource for research on the immune response to SARS-CoV-2. Samples came from the ongoing ImmuneRACE study (first 160 participants) plus 1,254 subjects from 6 global collaborators. Nearly every sample came with metadata listing a de-identified subject ID, COVID-19 status, age in years and sex. Where HLA class I and class II types were available, the types were taken from metadata supplied by the sample provider, not from assay-based typing. On the study overall, not on this receptor specifically: The amount of clinical and demographic metadata varied by source and participant and was provided uncurated.

Each collaborating institution followed its own protocols to collect whole blood in K2EDTA tubes. For TCRbeta analysis, collaborators shipped samples in one of three forms: frozen whole blood, isolated PBMCs, or DNA extracted from either of those sample types. This clone is described as medium-sized (0.01 to 0.1%). No antigen is known for it. No base quality values were provided; no much bigger clone lies one nucleotide off. TCRbeta CDR3 regions were amplified from genomic DNA by means of the immunoSEQ Assay, a bias-controlled multiplex PCR. The authors processed their data as follows. Nucleated cell counts per sample were estimated from amplification of reference gene primers within the assay. Sequence reads were collapsed and filtered to measure the absolute abundance of every unique TCRbeta CDR3 rearrangement. For each sample, productive Simpson clonality was calculated by taking the square root of Simpson's diversity index across productive rearrangements. Held by TCRdb, this immuneACCESS table contains in-frame sequences only and omits some clones. Under half of the omission traces to an unresolved V gene where checked; the cause of the rest is unknown. Clonal size and the V and J genes are those of that table, whereas D and trimming came from the DNA. The sample contains roughly 110,000 clones, 71% of them found a single time. Of the sample, around 0.92% falls within the top ten clones.

The CDR3 runs 14 amino acids, cysteine and phenylalanine included. The only DNA kept is the CDR3, 42 bases in frame from the first base. The germline V gene supplies CDR1 SNHLY and CDR2 FYNNEI. The junction shows trimming of 6 bases on V and 1 base on J, and the gene matches do not reach 1 base of it. This TCR derives from a human donor with acute or convalescent COVID-19. The donor label of this sample is uncertain. Sequencing was performed on peripheral blood. This chain joins TRBV2 to TRBJ1-5, with 9 central nucleotides matching TRBD1. This receptor has the CDR3 CASRDRGSNQPQHF. The nucleotide sequence reads as follows: TGTGCCAGCAGGGACAGGGGAAGCAATCAGCCCCAGCATTTT.